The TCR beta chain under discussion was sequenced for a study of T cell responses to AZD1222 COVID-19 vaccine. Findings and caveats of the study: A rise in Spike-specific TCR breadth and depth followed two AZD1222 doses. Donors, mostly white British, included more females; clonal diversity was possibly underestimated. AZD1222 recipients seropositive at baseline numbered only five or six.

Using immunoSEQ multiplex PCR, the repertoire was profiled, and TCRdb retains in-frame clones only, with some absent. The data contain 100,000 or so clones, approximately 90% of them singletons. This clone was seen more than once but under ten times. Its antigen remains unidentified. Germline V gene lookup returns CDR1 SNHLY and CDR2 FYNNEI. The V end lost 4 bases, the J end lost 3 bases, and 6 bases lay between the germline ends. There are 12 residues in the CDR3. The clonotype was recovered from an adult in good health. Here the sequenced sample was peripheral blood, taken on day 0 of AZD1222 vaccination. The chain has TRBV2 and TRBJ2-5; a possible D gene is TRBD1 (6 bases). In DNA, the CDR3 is TGTGCCAGCAGTGCAGGGGAAGAGACCCAGTACTTC. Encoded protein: CASSAGEETQYF.